This T cell receptor (beta chain) appears in the sequencing data of a study of post-analysis software for immune sequencing data. cDNA libraries of TCR beta carried unique molecular identifiers. TCRdb ran MiXCR on the PCR reads and lists one entry per CDR3 protein. Among about 160,000 distinct CDR3 sequences listed, about 34% were seen once. Germline V CDR1 and CDR2: SGHDN, FVKESK. CDR3 length equals 14 residues. V shed 4 bases and J shed 8 bases, with 17 bases lying between them. The sample consisted of blood, taken after autologous hematopoietic stem cell transplantation. This sequence joins TRBV14 and TRBJ1-2, with D tentatively TRBD1 (5 bases). The origin of this receptor is a girl between 10 and 17 years old with multiple sclerosis. CDR3 sequence: CASSPSRGAYGYTF. The CDR3 DNA reads as TGTGCCAGCAGCCCTTCTCGAGGGGCGTACGGCTACACCTTC.